Each of the 20 T cell receptor beta chains below was sequenced from the same sample in a study of circulating CD8 cells and anti-PD-1 response in melanoma. Using approximately 15 ng of total RNA, TCR libraries were made with the QIAseq Immune Repertoire TCR panel. TCRdb independently ran MiXCR on the reads; one entry per CDR3 protein. The table has about 850 distinct CDR3 sequences, approximately 5.5% seen once. Four subsets defined by PD-1 and/or TIGIT were sorted from live CD3+CD8+TCRalphabeta+ cells. The specimen comprised CD8+ T cells from PBMCs, sampled at baseline or after one month of anti-PD-1 therapy (not recorded which). Receptor source: a human donor with melanoma.

This clonotype is labeled as large. The rearrangement links TRBV29-1 to TRBJ2-1; the D is unclear. V was cut by 5 bases and J by 6 bases, with 5 bases left in between. CDR3 length: 10 amino acids. Germline CDR1 SQVTM, CDR2 ANQGSEA. The chain's CDR3 is CSVQINEQFF. CDR3 bases: TGCAGCGTTCAGATCAATGAGCAGTTCTTC.

This clonotype is large in the sample. The chain couples TRBV4-2 to TRBJ1-1; TRBD1 matches at 9 bases. The CDR3 has 15 residues. CDR1 is LGHNA and CDR2 is YNFKEQ in the germline V gene. V was clipped by 9 bases and J by 1 base; unmatched bases: 9. CDR3 region: CASKQGATTNTEAFF. CDR3 in DNA: TGTGCCAGTAAACAGGGGGCTACTACGAACACTGAAGCTTTCTTT.

By proportion, this clonotype is large. This chain connects TRBV2 to TRBJ2-3; TRBD2 matches at 11 bases. V lost 6 bases to trimming and J lost 5 bases; unmatched junction nucleotides: 7. This CDR3 has 15 amino acids. The germline CDR1 and CDR2 sequences are SNHLY and FYNNEI. The CDR3 loop reads CASRASGGSRDTQYF. The CDR3 coding sequence is TGTGCCAGCAGGGCTAGCGGGGGGTCCAGAGATACGCAGTATTTT.

This clonotype is medium-sized within its sample. This chain uses TRBV28 with TRBJ2-1, with 11 bases lining up with TRBD2. The trim removed 2 bases at V and 15 bases at J, leaving 9 bases unmatched. The CDR3 totals 14 residues. Germline-derived CDR1 and CDR2 are MDHEN and SYDVKM. CDR3 region: CASSLESSGRQPFF. DNA for the CDR3: TGTGCCAGCAGTTTAGAGTCTAGCGGGAGGCAGCCGTTCTTC.

This clonotype ranks as large. The CDR3 sequence is CSVVGPPPAQNIQYF. The CDR3 DNA follows: TGCAGCGTTGTTGGTCCACCTCCGGCGCAAAACATTCAGTACTTC. The chain recombines TRBV29-1 with TRBJ2-4; D is uncertain. Germline lookup yields CDR1 SQVTM and CDR2 ANQGSEA. V gave up 4 bases and J gave up 5 bases, with 18 bases separating them. The CDR3 loop spans 15 amino acids.

By sample share, this clonotype is medium-sized. The CDR3, as DNA: TGTGCCAGTAGTATAGGCGGCGGCTACGAGCAGTACTTC. This codes for CASSIGGGYEQYF. This rearrangement joins TRBV19 to TRBJ2-7, with D unclear. This CDR3 has 13 amino acids. The V gene lost 1 base and the J gene lost 3 bases, with 7 bases spanning the gap. Germline lookup yields CDR1 LNHDA and CDR2 SQIVND (reference sequence).

By sample fraction, this clonotype is medium-sized. The chain is built from TRBV19 and TRBJ1-5, with 7 nucleotides matching TRBD1. The CDR3 has 16 amino acids. The germline CDR1 and CDR2 sequences are LNHDA and SQIVND (reference sequence). Unmatched junction bases numbered 9, after V lost 3 bases and J lost 4 bases. CDR3 DNA sequence: TGTGCCAGTAGTATTTATCAGGGACAGCATAATCAGCCCCAGCATTTT. It codes for CASSIYQGQHNQPQHF.

This clonotype is deemed medium-sized. The chain is built from TRBV19 and TRBJ2-5, with 9 bases matching TRBD1. Trimming removed 0 bases from V and 4 bases from J; junction bases left unmatched: 9. Germline V CDR1 and CDR2: LNHDA, SQIVND (reference sequence). The CDR3 has 17 residues. The CDR3 protein is CASSIDRPGQGGETQYF. The DNA for the CDR3 is TGTGCCAGTAGTATAGATCGGCCGGGACAGGGAGGAGAGACCCAGTACTTC.

This clonotype is large. The gene calls are TRBV19 and TRBJ2-7, with a tentative D call TRBD2 (5 bases). Trimming removed 5 bases at V and 0 bases at J, with 11 bases between. The CDR3 covers 14 residues. Germline V gene sequence: CDR1 LNHDA, CDR2 SQIVND (reference sequence). The CDR3 region has the DNA TGTGCCAGTAGTTTCCGGACTGACTCCTACGAGCAGTACTTC. Translated, it gives CASSFRTDSYEQYF.

By share of the sample, this clonotype is large. The chain combines TRBV2 with TRBJ2-2; D is unclear. V was trimmed by 6 bases and J by 6 bases, leaving 8 bases between them. The germline gives CDR1 SNHLY, CDR2 FYNNEI. The CDR3 length is 12 residues. CDR3 sequence (DNA): TGTGCCAGCAGCGCCTTCTCCGGGGAGCTGTTTTTT. This codes for CASSAFSGELFF.

On this clonotype: A much larger clone differs from this one at a single base, so this may be a read error. The chain joins TRBV28 to TRBJ2-7, with 7 bases fitting TRBD1. Germline CDR1 is MDHEN and CDR2 is SYDVKM. The CDR3 spans 14 residues. CDR3 in amino acids: CAGSARDSTYEQYF. The DNA for the CDR3 is TGTGCCGGCAGTGCCAGGGACAGCACCTACGAGCAGTACTTC.

This clonotype ranks as large. This rearrangement joins TRBV13 to TRBJ2-1; 8 bases line up with TRBD1. V lost 5 bases and J lost 3; bases outside the gene matches: 6. There are 15 residues in the CDR3. The germline CDR1 and CDR2 sequences are PRHDT and FYEKMQ (reference sequence). CDR3 in amino acids: CASSPDRAVYNEQFF. The CDR3 DNA reads TGTGCCAGCAGCCCGGACAGGGCAGTCTACAATGAGCAGTTCTTC.

By share, this clonotype ranks as large (0.1 to 1%). The CDR3, as DNA: TGTGCCAGCAGTCCAACAGGGGCTGAAGCTTTCTTT. Its protein is CASSPTGAEAFF. This chain joins TRBV27 and TRBJ1-1; 7 bases agree with TRBD1. Unmatched junction bases numbered 3, after V lost 5 bases and J lost 6 bases. The CDR3 loop spans 12 amino acids. Germline CDR1 reads MNHEY; CDR2 reads SMNVEV (reference sequence).

This clonotype occurred a few times. The chain combines TRBV4-3 with TRBJ2-1; D is uncertain. V lost 3 bases and J lost 8, with 11 bases in between. Looked up from germline, CDR1 is LGHNA and CDR2 is YSLEER. The CDR3 contains 13 residues. This chain's CDR3 is CASSQAAWDEQFF. The CDR3 DNA reads as TGCGCCAGCAGCCAGGCGGCCTGGGATGAGCAGTTCTTC.

This clonotype ranks as medium-sized (0.01 to 0.1%). The CDR3: CASSFRWDRVDRRYGYTF. The CDR3 DNA follows: TGTGCCAGCAGCTTCAGATGGGACAGGGTTGACAGACGCTATGGCTACACCTTC. The gene calls are TRBV5-4 and TRBJ1-2, with 9 positions matching TRBD1. Germline loops: CDR1 SGHNT, CDR2 YYREEE (reference sequence). Losses at the gene ends were 2 bases for V and 4 bases for J; bases not matched to a gene: 15. There are 18 residues in the CDR3. The entire variable domain, with the rest obtained from reference TRBV5-4 and TRBJ1-2, is as follows: ETGVTQSPTHLIKTRGQQVTLRCSSQSGHNTVSWYQQALGQGPQFIFQYYREEENGRGNFPPRFSGLQFPNYSSELNVNALELDDSALYLCASSFRWDRVDRRYGYTFGSGTRLTVV.

This clonotype is labeled as medium-sized. This chain joins TRBV19 and TRBJ2-1; 8 bases line up with TRBD1. This CDR3 comprises 16 residues. The V and J ends lost 5 bases and 2 bases, in that order; junction bases with no gene match: 8. Per the germline V gene, CDR1 is LNHDA and CDR2 is SQIVND (reference sequence). For the CDR3, the DNA is TGTGCCAGTAGTCCCCGGGACAGGTTAGCCTACAATGAGCAGTTCTTC. Translating it yields CASSPRDRLAYNEQFF. The entire variable domain, with the rest obtained from reference TRBV19 and TRBJ2-1, is as follows: DGGITQSPKYLFRKEGQNVTLSCEQNLNHDAMYWYRQDPGQGLRLIYYSQIVNDFQKGDIAEGYSVSREKKESFPLTVTSAQKNPTAFYLCASSPRDRLAYNEQFFGPGTRLTVL.

This clonotype showed up just a few times. This may be a read error, as it is one base from a much larger clone. V and J are TRBV29-1 and TRBJ2-2; no clear D gene. Germline V lookup: CDR1 SQVTM, CDR2 ANQGSEA. The CDR3 runs 14 residues. CDR3: CIVENFANTGELFF. The CDR3 DNA follows: TGCATCGTTGAGAACTTCGCGAACACCGGGGAGCTGTTTTTT.

This clonotype is judged large. V is TRBV27 and J is TRBJ2-1, with TRBD2 identical over 11 bases. The CDR3 is 13 residues long. The germline V gene encodes CDR1 MNHEY and CDR2 SMNVEV (reference sequence). The V and J ends lost 8 bases and 10 bases, in that order; junction bases with no gene match: 7. The CDR3 spells CASGGLAEVEQFF. The CDR3 coding sequence is TGTGCCAGCGGGGGACTAGCGGAAGTAGAGCAGTTCTTC.

This clonotype is medium-sized. The CDR3 sequence: CASSYSRGGELFF. Here the CDR3 DNA reads TGTGCCAGCAGTTACTCTAGGGGCGGGGAGCTGTTTTTT. V gene TRBV6-5 combines with J gene TRBJ2-2, with D tentatively TRBD1 (5 bases). The germline V and J ends were trimmed by 0 bases and 7 bases, with 6 bases remaining between them. The length of the CDR3 is 13 residues. Germline CDR1 MNHEY, CDR2 SVGAGI.

This clonotype is medium-sized (0.01 to 0.1%) in the sample. The gene calls are TRBV19 and TRBJ1-2, with 9 bases aligning to TRBD1. CDR1 is LNHDA, CDR2 SQIVND, per germline (reference sequence). This CDR3 comprises 13 residues. V dropped 6 bases and J dropped 4; count of bases not matched to a gene: 3. The CDR3 sequence: CASRGQGTYGYTF. The DNA for the CDR3 is TGTGCCAGTAGGGGACAGGGAACCTATGGCTACACCTTC.